This entry concerns a single T cell receptor (beta chain). Its specificity is not known. Using immunoSEQ multiplex PCR, the repertoire was profiled, and TCRdb retains in-frame clones only, with some absent. The sample records about 75,000 clones, around 88% being singletons. This sample was taken from a study of T cell responses to AZD1222 COVID-19 vaccine. Study-level findings and limits: Clonal diversity was possibly underestimated, and the donors were mostly white British, with more females. Spike-specific TCR breadth and depth were elevated following two AZD1222 doses. Spike was spanned by vaccine-associated CD4 TCRs, which were dominant at 160-218 and 743-854.

The germline gives CDR1 LGHNA, CDR2 YNFKEQ. The V and J ends lost 0 bases and 10 bases respectively, with 10 bases between them. The CDR3 is 14 residues long. Sequenced material: peripheral blood, taken 28 days after the second dose of the MenACWY control vaccine. V usage is TRBV4-2 and J usage is TRBJ1-6, with a tentative D call TRBD1 (5 bases). The receptor comes from an adult who received the MenACWY meningococcal vaccine as a control. The CDR3 DNA sequence: TGTGCCAGCAGCCAAGAGAGGGGAGCCTCACCCCTCCACTTT. This codes for CASSQERGASPLHF.